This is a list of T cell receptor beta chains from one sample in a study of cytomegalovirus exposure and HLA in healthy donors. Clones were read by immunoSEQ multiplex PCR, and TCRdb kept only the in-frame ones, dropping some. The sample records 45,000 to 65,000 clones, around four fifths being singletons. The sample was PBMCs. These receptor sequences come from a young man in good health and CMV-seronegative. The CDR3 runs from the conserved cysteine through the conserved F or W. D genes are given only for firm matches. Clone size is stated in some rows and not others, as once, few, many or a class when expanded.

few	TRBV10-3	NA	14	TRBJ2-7	CAISGEGYSYEQYF	TGTGCCATCAGTGGCGAGGGCTATTCCTACGAGCAGTACTTC
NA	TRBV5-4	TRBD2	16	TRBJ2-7	CASSLWGSGGAYEQYF	TGTGCCAGCAGCTTGTGGGGTAGCGGGGGGGCCTACGAGCAGTACTTC
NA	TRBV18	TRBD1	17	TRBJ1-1	CASSPQEGQAMNTEAFF	TGTGCCAGCTCACCACAAGAGGGACAGGCAATGAACACTGAAGCTTTCTTT
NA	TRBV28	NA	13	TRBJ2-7	CASSSLAGREQYF	TGTGCCAGCAGTTCCCTGGCAGGGCGCGAGCAGTACTTC
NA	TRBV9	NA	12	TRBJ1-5	CASSSAGQPQHF	TGTGCCAGCAGCTCCGCGGGGCAGCCCCAGCATTTT
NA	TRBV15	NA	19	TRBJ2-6	CATSRDSAFSGSGANVLTF	TGTGCCACCAGCAGAGACTCGGCATTCTCGGGGTCTGGGGCCAACGTCCTGACTTTC
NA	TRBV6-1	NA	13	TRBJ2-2	CASSEFSSGELFF	TGTGCCAGCAGTGAATTTTCCAGCGGGGAGCTGTTTTTT
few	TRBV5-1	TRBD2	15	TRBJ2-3	CASSPRLAGLDTQYF	TGCGCCAGCAGCCCACGACTAGCGGGGTTAGATACGCAGTATTTT
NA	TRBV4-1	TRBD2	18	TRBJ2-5	CASSQDFLGAGGQEAQYF	TGCGCCAGCAGCCAAGATTTTCTCGGAGCGGGAGGCCAAGAGGCCCAGTACTTC
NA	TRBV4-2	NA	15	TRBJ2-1	CASSPTRGSYNEQFF	TGTGCCAGCAGCCCTACTCGGGGCTCCTACAATGAGCAGTTCTTC
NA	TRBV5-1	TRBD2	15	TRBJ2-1	CASSPGLAANNEQFF	TGCGCCAGCAGCCCGGGACTAGCGGCCAACAATGAGCAGTTCTTC
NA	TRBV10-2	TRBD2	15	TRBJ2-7	CASSEGWEGNYEQYF	TGCGCCAGCAGTGAGGGGTGGGAGGGAAACTACGAGCAGTACTTC
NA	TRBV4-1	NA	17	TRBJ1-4	CASSQATGSATNEKLFF	TGCGCCAGCAGCCAAGCAACGGGTTCCGCAACTAATGAAAAACTGTTTTTT
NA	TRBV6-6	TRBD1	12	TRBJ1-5	CASRQGREPQHF	TGTGCCAGCCGACAGGGTAGGGAGCCCCAGCATTTT
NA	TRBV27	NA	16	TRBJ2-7	CASSFREGQKFYEQYF	TGTGCCAGCAGTTTCAGAGAGGGACAAAAATTCTACGAGCAGTACTTC
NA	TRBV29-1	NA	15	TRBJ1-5	CSVRLAGYSNQPQHF	TGCAGCGTTCGGTTGGCAGGGTATAGCAATCAGCCCCAGCATTTT
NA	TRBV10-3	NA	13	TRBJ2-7	CAISESTGNEQYF	TGTGCCATCAGTGAGTCGACAGGAAACGAGCAGTACTTC
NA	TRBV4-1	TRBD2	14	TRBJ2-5	CASSMTSGQETQYF	TGCGCCAGCAGCATGACTAGCGGTCAAGAGACCCAGTACTTC
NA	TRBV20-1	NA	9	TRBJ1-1	CSATQLAFF	TGCAGTGCCACACAGCTGGCTTTCTTT
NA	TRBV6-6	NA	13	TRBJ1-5	CAITETGNQPQHF	TGTGCCATCACCGAAACAGGGAATCAGCCCCAGCATTTT
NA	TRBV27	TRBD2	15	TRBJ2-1	CASRSGTSGNNEQFF	TGTGCCAGCCGGTCGGGGACTAGCGGGAACAATGAGCAGTTCTTC
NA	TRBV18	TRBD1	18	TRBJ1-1	CASSPYGQGRPQGTEAFF	TGTGCCAGCTCACCCTATGGACAGGGGAGGCCCCAGGGAACTGAAGCTTTCTTT
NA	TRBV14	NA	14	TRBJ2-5	CASSQEDIWETQYF	TGTGCCAGCAGCCAAGAAGACATTTGGGAGACCCAGTACTTC
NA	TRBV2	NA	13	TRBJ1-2	CASSELGVRGYTF	TGTGCCAGCAGTGAATTGGGTGTCAGGGGCTACACCTTC
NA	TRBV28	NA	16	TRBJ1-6	CASSPGRGQLGSPLHF	TGTGCCAGCAGCCCGGGCCGCGGACAGCTTGGTTCACCCCTCCACTTT
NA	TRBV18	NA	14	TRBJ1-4	CASSPGTWSEKLFF	TGTGCCAGCTCACCAGGGACATGGAGTGAAAAACTGTTTTTT
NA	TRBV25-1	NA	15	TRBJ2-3	CASSDPGFGTDTQYF	TGTGCCAGCAGTGACCCAGGCTTCGGCACAGATACGCAGTATTTT
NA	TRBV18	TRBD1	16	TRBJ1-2	CASSRDRGQANYGYTF	TGTGCCAGCTCCCGGGACAGGGGCCAAGCTAACTATGGCTACACCTTC
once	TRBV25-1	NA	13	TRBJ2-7	CASRLDGTYEQYF	TGTGCCAGCAGGCTCGACGGGACCTACGAGCAGTACTTC
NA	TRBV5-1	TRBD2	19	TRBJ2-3	CASSPRPAGAGGSTDTQYF	TGCGCCAGCAGCCCACGGCCGGCTGGAGCGGGGGGTAGCACAGATACGCAGTATTTT
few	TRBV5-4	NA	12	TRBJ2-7	CASGSGYYEQYF	TGTGCCAGCGGCTCAGGTTACTACGAGCAGTACTTC
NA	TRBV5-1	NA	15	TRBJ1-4	CASSRYRAFDEKLFF	TGCGCCAGCAGTCGGTACAGGGCGTTTGATGAAAAACTGTTTTTT
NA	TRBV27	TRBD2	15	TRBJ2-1	CASNLGLASYNEQFF	TGTGCCAGCAATCTGGGACTAGCGTCCTACAATGAGCAGTTCTTC
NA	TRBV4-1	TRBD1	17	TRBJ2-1	CASSQAGGTGYANEQFF	TGCGCCAGCAGCCAAGCTGGTGGGACAGGGTACGCCAATGAGCAGTTCTTC
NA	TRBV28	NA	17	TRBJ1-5	CASSYLGWGLSNQPQHF	TGTGCCAGCAGTTATCTCGGATGGGGACTTAGCAATCAGCCCCAGCATTTT
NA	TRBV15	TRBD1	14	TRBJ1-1	CATSSGQGGTEAFF	TGTGCCACCAGCTCGGGACAGGGTGGAACTGAAGCTTTCTTT
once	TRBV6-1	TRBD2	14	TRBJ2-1	CASRAAGGQGEQFF	TGTGCCAGCAGGGCAGCGGGAGGGCAGGGTGAGCAGTTCTTC
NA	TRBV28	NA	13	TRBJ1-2	CASSLGGPYGYTF	TGTGCCAGCAGTTTGGGGGGACCCTATGGCTACACCTTC
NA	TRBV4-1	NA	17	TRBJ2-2	CASSQDLGGWLPGELFF	TGCGCCAGCAGCCAAGATCTAGGGGGATGGTTGCCCGGGGAGCTGTTTTTT
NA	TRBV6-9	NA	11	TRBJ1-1	CASSSDSEAFF	TGTGCCAGCAGCAGTGATTCTGAAGCTTTCTTT
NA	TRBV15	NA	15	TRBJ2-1	CATSLDWSSYNEQFF	TGTGCCACCAGCTTGGACTGGAGCTCCTACAATGAGCAGTTCTTC
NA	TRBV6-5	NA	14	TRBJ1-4	CASRSPGEAEKLFF	TGTGCCAGCAGGTCCCCGGGGGAGGCTGAAAAACTGTTTTTT
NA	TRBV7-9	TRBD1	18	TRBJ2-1	CASSPQGIGTVSNNEQFF	TGTGCCAGCAGCCCCCAGGGCATCGGGACAGTATCCAACAATGAGCAGTTCTTC
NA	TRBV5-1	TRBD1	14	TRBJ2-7	CASSLYRQGGEQYF	TGCGCCAGCAGCTTATACCGACAGGGTGGCGAGCAGTACTTC
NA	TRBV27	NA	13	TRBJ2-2	CASRRLNTGELFF	TGTGCCAGCAGGAGACTAAACACCGGGGAGCTGTTTTTT
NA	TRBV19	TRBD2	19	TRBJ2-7	CASSIVIAGVPRGYYEQYF	TGTGCCAGTAGTATCGTTATAGCGGGAGTACCGAGAGGTTACTACGAGCAGTACTTC
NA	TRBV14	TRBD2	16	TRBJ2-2	CASSLGTSRNTGELFF	TGTGCCAGCAGCCTGGGGACTAGCAGAAACACCGGGGAGCTGTTTTTT
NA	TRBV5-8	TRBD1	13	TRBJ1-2	CASSENRGRGYTF	TGTGCCAGCAGCGAAAACAGGGGCCGCGGCTACACCTTC
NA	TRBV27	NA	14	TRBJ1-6	CASRIGGDNSPLHF	TGTGCCAGCAGAATAGGGGGGGATAATTCACCCCTCCACTTT
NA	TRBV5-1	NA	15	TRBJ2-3	CASSLATGGTDTQYF	TGCGCCAGCAGCTTGGCCACAGGAGGCACAGATACGCAGTATTTT
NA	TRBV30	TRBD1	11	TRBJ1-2	CGGQHYYGYTF	TGTGGGGGACAGCATTACTATGGCTACACCTTC
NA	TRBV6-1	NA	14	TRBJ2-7	CASSGWGPSYEQYF	TGTGCCAGCAGTGGATGGGGGCCCTCCTACGAGCAGTACTTC
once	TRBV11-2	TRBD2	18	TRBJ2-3	CASSLSGLAGGTTDTQYF	TGTGCCAGCAGCTTATCGGGACTAGCGGGGGGGACAACAGATACGCAGTATTTT
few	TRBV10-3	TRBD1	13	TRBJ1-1	CAISVQGGTEAFF	TGTGCCATCAGTGTTCAGGGGGGCACTGAAGCTTTCTTT
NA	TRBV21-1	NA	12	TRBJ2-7	CASSKALYEQYF	TGTGCCAGCAGCAAAGCGTTATACGAGCAGTACTTC